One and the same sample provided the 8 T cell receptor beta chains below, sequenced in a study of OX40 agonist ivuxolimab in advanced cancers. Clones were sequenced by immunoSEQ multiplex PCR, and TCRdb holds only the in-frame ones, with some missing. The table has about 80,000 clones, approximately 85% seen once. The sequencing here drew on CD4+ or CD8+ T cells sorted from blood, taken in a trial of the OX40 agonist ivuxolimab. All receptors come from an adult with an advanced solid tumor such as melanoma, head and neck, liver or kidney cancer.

The CDR3 region is CASSPGVGYYYTF. CDR3 DNA: TGTGCCAGCAGTCCCGGCGTCGGGTACTACTACACCTTC. The rearrangement uses TRBV6-6 and TRBJ1-2; no clear D. V was shortened by 5 bases and J by 10 bases, with 17 bases between the two germline ends. Germline V CDR1 and CDR2: MNHNY, SVGAGI (reference sequence). This CDR3 comprises 13 residues.

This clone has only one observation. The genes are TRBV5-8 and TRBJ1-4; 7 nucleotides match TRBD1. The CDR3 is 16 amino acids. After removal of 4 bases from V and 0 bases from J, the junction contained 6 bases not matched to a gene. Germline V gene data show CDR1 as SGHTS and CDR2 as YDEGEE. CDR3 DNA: TGTGCCAGCAGCATAGGACAGGCTGCAACTAATGAAAAACTGTTTTTT. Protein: CASSIGQAATNEKLFF.

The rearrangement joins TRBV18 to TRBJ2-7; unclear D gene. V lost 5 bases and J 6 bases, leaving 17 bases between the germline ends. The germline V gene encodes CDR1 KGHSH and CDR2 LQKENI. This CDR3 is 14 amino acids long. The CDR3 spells CASSALQSSGEQYF. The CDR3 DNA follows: TGTGCCAGCTCAGCCTTACAGAGTTCGGGCGAGCAGTACTTC.

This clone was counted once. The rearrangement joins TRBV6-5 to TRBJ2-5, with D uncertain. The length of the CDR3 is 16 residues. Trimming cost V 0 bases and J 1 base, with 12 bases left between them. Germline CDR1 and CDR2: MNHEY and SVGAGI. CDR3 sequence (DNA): TGTGCCAGCAGTTACTCGGGGATGGGTAGCCAAGAGACCCAGTACTTC. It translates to CASSYSGMGSQETQYF.

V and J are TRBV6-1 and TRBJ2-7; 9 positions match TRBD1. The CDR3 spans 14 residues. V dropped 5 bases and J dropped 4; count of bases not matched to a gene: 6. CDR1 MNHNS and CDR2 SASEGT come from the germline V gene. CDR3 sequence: CASSRDRERYEQYF. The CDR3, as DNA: TGTGCCAGCAGTCGGGACAGGGAGAGGTACGAGCAGTACTTC.

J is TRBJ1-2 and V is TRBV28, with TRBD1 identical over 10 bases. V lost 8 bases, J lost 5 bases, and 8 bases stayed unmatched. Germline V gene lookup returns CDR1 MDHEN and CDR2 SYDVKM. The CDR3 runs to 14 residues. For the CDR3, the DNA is TGTGCCAGCGCCTTGGACAGGGGGAGGTATGGCTACACCTTC. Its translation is CASALDRGRYGYTF.

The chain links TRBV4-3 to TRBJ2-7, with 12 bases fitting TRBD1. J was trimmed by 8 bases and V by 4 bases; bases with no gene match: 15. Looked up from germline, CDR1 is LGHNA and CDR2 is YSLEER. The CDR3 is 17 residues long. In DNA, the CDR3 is TGCGCCAGCAGCCGAGAGATAACCGGGACAGGGGGCGAAAAGCAGTACTTC. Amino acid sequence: CASSREITGTGGEKQYF.

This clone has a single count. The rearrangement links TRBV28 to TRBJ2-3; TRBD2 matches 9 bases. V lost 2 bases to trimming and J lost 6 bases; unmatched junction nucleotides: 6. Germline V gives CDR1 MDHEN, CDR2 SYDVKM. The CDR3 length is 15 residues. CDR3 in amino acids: CASSLGGRARDTQYF. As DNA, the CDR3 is TGTGCCAGCAGTTTAGGCGGGAGGGCCCGGGATACGCAGTATTTT.